This TCR beta chain was retrieved from a study of blood T cell repertoires in COVID-19. Background on the study: The origin of the acute and convalescent COVID-19 samples was the United States, Italy and Spain. Sources were T cells, B-cell-depleted T cells, or PBMCs; the material itself was cDNA or gDNA.

Authors' data handling: Reference gene primer amplification gave nucleated cell count estimates. Produced via immunoSEQ multiplex PCR; TCRdb's table is partial and in-frame only. V, J and clone size are taken as reported in that table, and D and trimming were inferred from the DNA itself. Altogether more than 90,000 clones are present, about nine tenths being singletons, with the ten largest covering around 16%. The germline V and J ends were trimmed by 5 bases and 8 bases, with 12 bases remaining between them. The CDR3 sequence is 12 residues long. Germline CDR1 is SEHNR and CDR2 is FQNEAQ (reference sequence).

The TCR sequence derives from a man aged 45-60 years with acute or convalescent COVID-19. The sample comprised peripheral blood. The V call is TRBV7-9, the J call TRBJ1-1; D ambiguous. CDR3 nucleotides: TGTGCCAGCAGCCAGAACCTCATAGAAGCTTTCTTT. Translated: CASSQNLIEAFF.